One sample yielded the 22 T cell receptor beta chains listed below, sequenced in a study of cytomegalovirus exposure and HLA in healthy donors. The table came from immunoSEQ multiplex PCR; TCRdb's copy has only in-frame clones and leaves some out. Altogether about 150,000 clones are present, 75% to 90% being singletons, with the ten largest covering around 20%. The sequenced material came from PBMCs. The source is a man between 18 and 35 years old in good health and CMV-seropositive.

The chain joins TRBV9 to TRBJ2-3; TRBD2 might be the D (5 bases). There are 16 residues in the CDR3. V dropped 0 bases and J dropped 0 bases, with 11 bases sitting between them. Germline loops: CDR1 SGDLS, CDR2 YYNGEE. CDR3 sequence: CASSVEAASSTDTQYF. The CDR3, as DNA: TGTGCCAGCAGCGTAGAAGCGGCCTCTAGCACAGATACGCAGTATTTT. Using reference TRBV9 and TRBJ2-3 for the parts outside the CDR3, the full variable domain is DSGVTQTPKHLITATGQRVTLRCSPRSGDLSVYWYQQSLDQGLQFLIQYYNGEERAKGNILERFSAQQFPDLHSELNLSSLELGDSALYFCASSVEAASSTDTQYFGPGTRLTVL.

The rearrangement links TRBV10-1 to TRBJ2-7; D possibly corresponds to TRBD1 (6 bases). Trimming cost V 0 bases and J 3 bases, with 12 bases left between them. CDR3 length: 15 amino acids. In germline, CDR1 is WNHNN, CDR2 SYGVQD (reference sequence). CDR3 in DNA: TGCGCCAGCAGTGAGTCGGACAGCCCTCGCTACGAGCAGTACTTC. Its protein is CASSESDSPRYEQYF.

The chain has TRBV9 and TRBJ2-3; 7 bases are shared with TRBD1. This CDR3 contains 14 residues. Losses at the gene ends were 6 bases for V and 2 bases for J; bases not matched to a gene: 6. The germline V gene encodes CDR1 SGDLS and CDR2 YYNGEE. CDR3 loop: CASNTGAYTDTQYF. The DNA for the CDR3 is TGTGCCAGCAATACAGGGGCGTACACAGATACGCAGTATTTT.

The chain employs TRBV4-3 and TRBJ1-1, with TRBD1 as a possible D gene (5 bases). This CDR3 contains 14 residues. Trimming took 0 bases from V and 1 from J, leaving 6 bases between them. CDR1 and CDR2 from the germline V gene are LGHNA and YSLEER. In DNA, the CDR3 is TGCGCCAGCAGCCAAGACGGGGGGAACACTGAAGCTTTCTTT. It encodes CASSQDGGNTEAFF.

V and J are TRBV18 and TRBJ2-5; 11 bases line up with TRBD2. Germline V gene sequence: CDR1 KGHSH, CDR2 LQKENI. J gave up 4 bases and V 0 bases, and 7 bases lay outside the gene matches. The CDR3 is made up of 17 amino acids. This CDR3 is CASSPPVTSGKRETQYF. The CDR3 coding sequence is TGTGCCAGCTCACCACCGGTGACTAGCGGGAAGCGAGAGACCCAGTACTTC.

The chain recombines TRBV11-2 with TRBJ1-1; 8 bases map to TRBD1. CDR3 length: 16 amino acids. Germline-derived CDR1 and CDR2 are SGHAT and FQNNGV. Losses at the gene ends were 0 bases for V and 5 bases for J; bases not matched to a gene: 8. CDR3 protein: CASSLDLGQGGTEAFF. DNA of the CDR3: TGTGCCAGCAGCTTAGATCTAGGACAGGGAGGAACTGAAGCTTTCTTT. Based on the CDR3 plus reference TRBV11-2 and TRBJ1-1, the full variable domain is EAGVAQSPRYKIIEKRQSVAFWCNPISGHATLYWYQQILGQGPKLLIQFQNNGVVDDSQLPKDRFSAERLKGVDSTLKIQPAKLEDSAVYLCASSLDLGQGGTEAFFGQGTRLTVV.

This chain joins TRBV19 and TRBJ1-3; tentative D call: TRBD1 (5 bases). V was pared by 5 bases and J by 0 bases, with 11 bases between. Germline V gene lookup returns CDR1 LNHDA and CDR2 SQIVND (reference sequence). CDR3 size: 15 residues. The CDR3 region is CASSRTGPSGNTIYF. The CDR3, as DNA: TGTGCCAGTAGTCGAACAGGCCCCTCTGGAAACACCATATATTTT.

V gene TRBV4-2 combines with J gene TRBJ1-5, with D possibly being TRBD1 (5 bases). Per the germline V gene, CDR1 is LGHNA and CDR2 is YNFKEQ. The CDR3 totals 15 residues. Trimming removed 0 bases at V and 5 bases at J, with 11 bases between. The CDR3 spells CASSQDSQGDQPQHF. CDR3 nucleotides: TGTGCCAGCAGCCAAGATTCGCAGGGCGATCAGCCCCAGCATTTT.

The genes are TRBV6-6 and TRBJ1-1; D is unresolved. CDR3 length: 10 amino acids. The germline V gene has CDR1 MNHNY and CDR2 SVGAGI (reference sequence). V lost 9 bases, J lost 2 bases, and 4 bases lay in between. CDR3 region: CARLNTEAFF. The DNA of the CDR3 is TGTGCCAGACTTAACACTGAAGCTTTCTTT.

The chain couples TRBV4-1 to TRBJ2-2; TRBD2 matches at 8 bases. Germline V gives CDR1 MGHRA, CDR2 YSYEKL. V was clipped by 0 bases and J by 0 bases; unmatched bases: 9. The CDR3 totals 19 residues. CDR3 in DNA: TGCGCCAGCAGCCAAGATGAGGCTAGCGGGCATTCGAACACCGGGGAGCTGTTTTTT. Its protein product is CASSQDEASGHSNTGELFF.

This rearrangement joins TRBV19 to TRBJ2-7; D unclear. V was pared by 6 bases and J by 0 bases, with 6 bases between. The CDR3 runs 12 residues. Germline CDR1 and CDR2: LNHDA and SQIVND (reference sequence). CDR3 coding DNA: TGTGCCAGTAGGTCGTCCTCCTACGAGCAGTACTTC. It encodes CASRSSSYEQYF.

The rearrangement links TRBV15 to TRBJ2-5, with 7 nucleotides matching TRBD1. CDR3 length equals 17 residues. The junction had 12 bases not matched to a gene; V was cut back by 0 bases and J by 5 bases. Germline V gives CDR1 LNHNV, CDR2 YYDKDF (reference sequence). CDR3 nucleotides: TGTGCCACCAGCAGAGATAGGGCCAGACAGGGCGGGGAGACCCAGTACTTC. Translating it yields CATSRDRARQGGETQYF.

The chain combines TRBV6-6 with TRBJ2-7, with 7 bases lining up with TRBD2. After removal of 6 bases from V and 6 bases from J, the junction contained 14 bases not matched to a gene. Germline loops: CDR1 MNHNY, CDR2 SVGAGI (reference sequence). This CDR3 spans 15 amino acids. CDR3 region: CASSAPSGRIGEQYF. The CDR3 DNA reads TGTGCCAGCAGCGCTCCGTCCGGGAGGATAGGCGAGCAGTACTTC.

The J gene is TRBJ1-1, the V gene TRBV29-1; possibly TRBD1 for D (6 bases). Deletions cut 2 bases from V and 6 bases from J, with 10 bases between. Germline V gene data show CDR1 as SQVTM and CDR2 as ANQGSEA. The CDR3 extends over 12 amino acids. This CDR3 reads CSVELAGAEAFF. CDR3 in DNA: TGCAGCGTTGAATTGGCAGGGGCTGAAGCTTTCTTT.

This clone occurred a few times. The chain recombines TRBV7-2 with TRBJ1-2; no clear D gene. Trimming took 6 bases from V and 0 from J, leaving 8 bases between them. Germline V gene data show CDR1 as SGHTA and CDR2 as FQGNSA. CDR3 length: 13 amino acids. The CDR3 protein is CASSRGSNYGYTF. The CDR3, as DNA: TGTGCCAGCAGTCGGGGATCTAACTATGGCTACACCTTC.

This chain joins TRBV6-5 and TRBJ2-7, with D perhaps matching TRBD1 or TRBD2 (6 bases each). Germline CDR1 MNHEY, CDR2 SVGAGI. V lost 4 bases and J lost 6, with 16 bases in between. This CDR3 is built from 14 residues. CDR3 bases: TGTGCCAGCAGTTCCTCGGGGGCCATAGGCGAGCAGTACTTC. Its translation is CASSSSGAIGEQYF.

V gene TRBV4-3 combines with J gene TRBJ2-7; tentative D call: TRBD2 (6 bases). The CDR3 loop spans 15 amino acids. From germline, CDR1 is LGHNA and CDR2 YSLEER. V was pared by 1 base and J by 5 bases, with 15 bases between. CDR3 in amino acids: CASSQVGGRSHEQYF. Written as DNA, the CDR3 is TGCGCCAGCAGCCAAGTCGGAGGGAGGTCCCACGAGCAGTACTTC.

The chain joins TRBV28 to TRBJ1-1; TRBD1 might be the D (5 bases). CDR1 is MDHEN, CDR2 SYDVKM, per germline. V was shortened by 3 bases and J by 2 bases, with 13 bases between the two germline ends. The CDR3 has 15 amino acids. The CDR3 nucleotides read TGTGCCAGCAGTTTGGGGCAGAAATTAAACACTGAAGCTTTCTTT. This codes for CASSLGQKLNTEAFF.

The J gene is TRBJ1-2, the V gene TRBV4-3; 7 positions match TRBD1. The CDR3 spans 14 residues. The V gene end was trimmed by 3 bases and the J gene end by 7 bases; junction bases not matched to a gene: 8. Germline CDR1 is LGHNA and CDR2 is YSLEER. Here the CDR3 DNA reads TGCGCCAGCAGCCAGTCCCAGGGGGTTAGTGGCTACACCTTC. It specifies CASSQSQGVSGYTF.

The chain joins TRBV30 to TRBJ1-3; no clear D gene. Germline lookup yields CDR1 GTSNPN and CDR2 SVGIG (reference sequence). The V and J ends lost 4 bases and 0 bases respectively, with 10 bases between them. There are 14 residues in the CDR3. The CDR3 region has the DNA TGTGCCTGGAAAACAGTCCCCTCTGGAAACACCATATATTTT. Amino acid sequence: CAWKTVPSGNTIYF.

CDR3: CASSERGRARYNEQFF. As DNA, the CDR3 is TGTGCCAGCAGTGAGCGCGGGAGGGCCCGCTACAATGAGCAGTTCTTC. This chain connects TRBV2 to TRBJ2-1, with 9 positions matching TRBD2. J gave up 3 bases and V 3 bases, and 6 bases lay outside the gene matches. Germline CDR1 reads SNHLY; CDR2 reads FYNNEI. The CDR3 has 16 residues.

The chain employs TRBV4-3 and TRBJ2-2; TRBD1 matches 7 bases. Losses at the gene ends were 4 bases for V and 6 bases for J; bases not matched to a gene: 8. The germline CDR1 and CDR2 sequences are LGHNA and YSLEER. This CDR3 comprises 15 residues. The CDR3 reads CASSPQTGYAGELFF. DNA of the CDR3: TGCGCCAGCAGCCCCCAGACAGGGTACGCCGGGGAGCTGTTTTTT.